The present entry profiles one T cell receptor (beta chain) with its context. Obtained from alopecia areata patients were lesional scalp punch biopsies along with peripheral blood. This sample was included in a study of CD8+ T cells in alopecia areata. Study in general: Treatment comprised oral tofacitinib, 5 to 10 mg twice daily, in treated patients.

In each case, RNA was isolated and then reverse transcribed into cDNA as the sequencing template. The table came from immunoSEQ multiplex PCR; TCRdb's copy has only in-frame clones and leaves some out. The profile shows 150,000 or so clones, roughly 44% of them singletons. Germline V gene sequence: CDR1 WSHSY, CDR2 SAAADI. V trimming: 4 bases; J trimming: 4 bases; junction bases outside the gene matches: 5. The CDR3 consists of 14 residues. The chain joins TRBV10-2 to TRBJ1-2; 8 bases match TRBD1. The sequenced material came from CD4+ T cells sorted from blood. This sequence was found in a human donor with alopecia areata. CDR3 nucleotide sequence: TGCGCCAGCAGTGTCACAGGGGGAGTCTATGGCTACACCTTC. It encodes CASSVTGGVYGYTF.